The source of this T cell receptor beta chain is a study of T-cell reconstitution after alpha-beta-depleted transplantation in children. The authors prepared the TCRbeta library with unique molecular identifiers. TCRdb itself ran the PCR reads through MiXCR, one entry per CDR3 protein. The sample carries about 460,000 distinct CDR3 sequences, approximately 10% recorded once. This specimen consisted of PBMCs, mostly from graft donor cells, obtained 180 days after TCRalphabeta/CD19-depleted stem cell transplant. This clonotype was obtained from a female patient aged 2 to 10 who had a stem cell transplant for aplastic anemia, so the T cells may come from the graft donor.

The chain's CDR3 is CASSPRYGTTDEKLFF. The CDR3 DNA reads as TGTGCCAGCAGCCCCCGCTACGGGACCACGGATGAAAAACTGTTTTTT. This rearrangement joins TRBV7-9 to TRBJ1-4; perhaps TRBD1 as D (5 bases). The germline CDR1 and CDR2 sequences are SEHNR and FQNEAQ (reference sequence). The CDR3 extends over 16 amino acids. V lost 5 bases to trimming and J lost 6 bases, with 19 bases between them. Combining the CDR3 with reference TRBV7-9 and TRBJ1-4 gives the whole variable domain DTGVSQNPRHKITKRGQNVTFRCDPISEHNRLYWYRQTLGQGPEFLTYFQNEAQLEKSRLLSDRFSAERPKGSFSTLEIQRTEQGDSAMYLCASSPRYGTTDEKLFFGSGTQLSVL.